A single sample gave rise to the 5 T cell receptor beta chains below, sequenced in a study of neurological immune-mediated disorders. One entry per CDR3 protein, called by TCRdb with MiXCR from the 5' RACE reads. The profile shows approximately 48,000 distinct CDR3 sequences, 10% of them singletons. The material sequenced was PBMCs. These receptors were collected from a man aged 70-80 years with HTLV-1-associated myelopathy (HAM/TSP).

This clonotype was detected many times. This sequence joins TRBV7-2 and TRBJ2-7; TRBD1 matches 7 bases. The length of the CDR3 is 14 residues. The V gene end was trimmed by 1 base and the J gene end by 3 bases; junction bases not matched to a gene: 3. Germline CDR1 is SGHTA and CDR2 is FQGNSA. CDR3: CASSLGQGVYEQYF. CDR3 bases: TGTGCCAGCAGCTTAGGTCAGGGGGTCTACGAGCAGTACTTC. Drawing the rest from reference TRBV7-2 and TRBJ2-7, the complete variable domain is GAGVSQSPSNKVTEKGKDVELRCDPISGHTALYWYRQSLGQGLEFLIYFQGNSAPDKSGLPSDRFSAERTGGSVSTLTIQRTQQEDSAVYLCASSLGQGVYEQYFGPGTRLTVT.

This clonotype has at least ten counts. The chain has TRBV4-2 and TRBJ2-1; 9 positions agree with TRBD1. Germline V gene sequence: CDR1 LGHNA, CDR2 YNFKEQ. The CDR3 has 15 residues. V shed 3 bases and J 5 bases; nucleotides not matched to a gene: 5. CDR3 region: CASSQVRQGDNEQFF. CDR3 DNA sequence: TGTGCCAGCAGCCAGGTCAGACAGGGGGACAATGAGCAGTTCTTC.

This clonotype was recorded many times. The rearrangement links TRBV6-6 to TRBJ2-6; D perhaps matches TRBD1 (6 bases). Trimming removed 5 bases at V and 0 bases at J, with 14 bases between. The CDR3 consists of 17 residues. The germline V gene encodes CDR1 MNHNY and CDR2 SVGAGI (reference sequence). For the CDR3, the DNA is TGTGCCAGCAGTCCCCGACAGGTTGCCTCTGGGGCCAACGTCCTGACTTTC. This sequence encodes CASSPRQVASGANVLTF.

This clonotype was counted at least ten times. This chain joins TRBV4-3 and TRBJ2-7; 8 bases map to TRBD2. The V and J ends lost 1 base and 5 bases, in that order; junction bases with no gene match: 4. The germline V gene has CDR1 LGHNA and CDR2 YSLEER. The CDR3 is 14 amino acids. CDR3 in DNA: TGCGCCAGCAGCCAAGGACCCGGGGGGGACGAGCAGTACTTC. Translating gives CASSQGPGGDEQYF.

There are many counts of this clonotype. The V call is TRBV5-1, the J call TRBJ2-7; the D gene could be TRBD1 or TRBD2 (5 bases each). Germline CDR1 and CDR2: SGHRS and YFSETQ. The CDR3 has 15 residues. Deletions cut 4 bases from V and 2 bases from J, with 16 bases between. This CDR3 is CASSPSLGPTYEQYF. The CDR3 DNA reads TGCGCCAGCAGCCCATCTCTGGGACCGACCTACGAGCAGTACTTC. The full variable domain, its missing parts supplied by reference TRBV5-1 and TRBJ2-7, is KAGVTQTPRYLIKTRGQQVTLSCSPISGHRSVSWYQQTPGQGLQFLFEYFSETQRNKGNFPGRFSGRQFSNSRSEMNVSTLELGDSALYLCASSPSLGPTYEQYFGPGTRLTVT.